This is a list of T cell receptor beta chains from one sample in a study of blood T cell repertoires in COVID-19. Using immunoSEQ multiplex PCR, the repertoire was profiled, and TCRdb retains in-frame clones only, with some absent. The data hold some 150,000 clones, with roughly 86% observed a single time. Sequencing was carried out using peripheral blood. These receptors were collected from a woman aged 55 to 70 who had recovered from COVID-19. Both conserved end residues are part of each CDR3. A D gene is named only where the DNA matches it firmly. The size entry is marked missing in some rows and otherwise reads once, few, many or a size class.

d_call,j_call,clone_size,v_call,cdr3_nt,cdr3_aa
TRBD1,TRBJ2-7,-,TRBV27,TGTGCCAGCAGCCCGCCTGACAGGGGGCGCTCCTACGAGCAGTACTTC,CASSPPDRGRSYEQYF
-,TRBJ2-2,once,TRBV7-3,TGTGCCAGCAGCCCGGGCAGGGGCACCGGGGAGCTGTTTTTT,CASSPGRGTGELFF
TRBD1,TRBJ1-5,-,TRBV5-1,TGCGCCAGCAGCTTGGCGACAGGGGTCTCTGATCAGCCCCAGCATTTT,CASSLATGVSDQPQHF
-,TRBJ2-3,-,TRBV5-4,TGTGCCAGCAGCTTGGGGACCGGAGGGACAGCTTTTACTCGCACAGATACGCAGTATTTT,CASSLGTGGTAFTRTDTQYF
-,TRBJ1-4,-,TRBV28,TGTGCCAGCAGTCCCGGGGGAGGGCGAGATGAAAAACTGTTTTTT,CASSPGGGRDEKLFF
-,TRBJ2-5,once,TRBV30,TGTGCCTGGAGTAGTGGAGCAGAGACCCAGTACTTC,CAWSSGAETQYF
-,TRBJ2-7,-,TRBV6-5,TGTGCCAGCTCCGTGACGGGAGCCTACGAGCAGTACTTC,CASSVTGAYEQYF
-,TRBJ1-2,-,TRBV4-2,TGTGCCAGCAGCCAAGACAGGGATGGTCGTGGCTACACCTTC,CASSQDRDGRGYTF
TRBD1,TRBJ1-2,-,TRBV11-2,TGTGCCAGCAGCTCGTCGGACAGGGGCACCTATGGCTACACCTTC,CASSSSDRGTYGYTF
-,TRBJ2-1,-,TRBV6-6,TGTGCCAGCAGTTTCCTCGACAATGAGCAGTTCTTC,CASSFLDNEQFF
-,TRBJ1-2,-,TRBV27,TGTGCCAGCAGTTACTCCGCGGGGGGCGGGGGCTACACCTTC,CASSYSAGGGGYTF
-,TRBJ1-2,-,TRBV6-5,TGTGCCAGCAGGCCAGGTGGAACTAACTATGGCTACACCTTC,CASRPGGTNYGYTF
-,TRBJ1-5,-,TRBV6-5,TGTGCCAGCAGCGCAGGGGATAGCAATCAGCCCCAGCATTTT,CASSAGDSNQPQHF
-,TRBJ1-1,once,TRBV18,TGTGCCAGCTCACCCACGGGGGAGGGAGCTTTCTTT,CASSPTGEGAFF
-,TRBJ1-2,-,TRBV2,TGTGCCAGCAGTGAGGGCCGAGATAACTATGGCTACACCTTC,CASSEGRDNYGYTF
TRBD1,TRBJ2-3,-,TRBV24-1,TGTGCCACCAGTAAAACAGGGGCGGATAGCACAGATACGCAGTATTTT,CATSKTGADSTDTQYF
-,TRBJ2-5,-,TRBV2,TGTGCCAGCAGTTGGAACAGTCAAGAGACCCAGTACTTC,CASSWNSQETQYF
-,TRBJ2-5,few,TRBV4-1,TGCGCCAGCAGCCAGCTCCGGGAGCCGGAGGAGACCCAGTACTTC,CASSQLREPEETQYF
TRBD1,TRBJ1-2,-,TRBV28,TGTGCCAGCAGTTGCCCGGAACCCGGGACAGGGGGTTGTGGCTACACCTTC,CASSCPEPGTGGCGYTF
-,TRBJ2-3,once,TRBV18,TGTGCCAGCTCACCACCGGAGGGGCTCCCACGGGATACGCAGTATTTT,CASSPPEGLPRDTQYF
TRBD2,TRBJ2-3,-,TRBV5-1,TGCGCCAGCAGCTTTGGTAGCGGGGGACACACAGATACGCAGTATTTT,CASSFGSGGHTDTQYF
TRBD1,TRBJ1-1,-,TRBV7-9,TGTGCCAGCAGCCTGGGACAGGGCCGTGTCACTGAAGCTTTCTTT,CASSLGQGRVTEAFF
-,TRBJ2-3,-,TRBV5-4,TGTGCCAGCAGCTTGGAGTGGGGCCATACGCAGTATTTT,CASSLEWGHTQYF
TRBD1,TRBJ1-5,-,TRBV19,TGTGCCAGTAAATCCGAGACAGGGAACCGCGGTCAGCCCCAGCATTTT,CASKSETGNRGQPQHF
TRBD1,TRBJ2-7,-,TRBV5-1,TGCGCCAGCGGGACTGGACAGGGTGAAATGAAGTACTTC,CASGTGQGEMKYF